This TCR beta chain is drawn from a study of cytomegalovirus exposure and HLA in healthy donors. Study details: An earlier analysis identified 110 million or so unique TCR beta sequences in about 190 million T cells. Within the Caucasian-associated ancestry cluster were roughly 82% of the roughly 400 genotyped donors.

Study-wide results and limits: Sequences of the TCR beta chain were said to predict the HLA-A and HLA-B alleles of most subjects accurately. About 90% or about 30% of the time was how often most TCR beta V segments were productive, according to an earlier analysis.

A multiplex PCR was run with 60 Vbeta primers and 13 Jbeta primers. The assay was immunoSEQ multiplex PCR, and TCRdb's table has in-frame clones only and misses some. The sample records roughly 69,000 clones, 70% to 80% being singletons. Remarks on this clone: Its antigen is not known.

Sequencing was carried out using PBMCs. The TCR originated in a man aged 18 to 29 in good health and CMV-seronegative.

CDR3 nucleotides: TGTGCTAGTGGTTTCCTAACCAAACTCTCGCACCAAGAGAAGAACTATGGCTACACCTTC. Translation: CASGFLTKLSHQEKNYGYTF. The V and J genes are TRBV12-5 and TRBJ1-2; D is ambiguous. Trimming cost V 3 bases and J 2 bases, with 28 bases left between them. The CDR3 loop spans 20 amino acids. Germline V CDR1 and CDR2: LGHNT, FRNRAP.